This T cell receptor beta chain originates from a study of long-term antiretroviral therapy in people with HIV. immunoSEQ v3.0 was run at survey level. Method: immunoSEQ multiplex PCR; TCRdb's copy keeps in-frame clones and lacks some. The data show 25,000 to 30,000 clones, 90% to 95% seen once. The CDR3 covers 16 residues. V gave up 4 bases and J gave up 1 base, with 14 bases separating them. The V gene's germline CDR1 is MDHEN and CDR2 SYDVKM. Material: unsorted PBMCs, obtained about 7.4 years after starting antiretroviral therapy. The rearrangement joins TRBV28 to TRBJ1-5; possible D gene TRBD1, 5 bases. The sequence was collected from a man aged 50 to 59 with HIV. DNA for the CDR3: TGTGCCAGCAGTTCCCGGTTTGAGGGGAGCAATCAGCCCCAGCATTTT. Amino acids: CASSSRFEGSNQPQHF.